This T cell receptor beta chain was identified during a study of shared clonotypes between healthy human individuals. The germline gives CDR1 SGDLS, CDR2 YYNGEE. V lost 3 bases and J lost 8, with 17 bases in between. The CDR3 totals 14 residues. Study outcomes and limitations: Naive subsets typically showed greater estimated richness than memory subsets. It was the non-shared clonotypes that had lower generation probabilities than clonotypes shared by all four donors. In four donors, around 4.5% of naive CD4 clonotypes appeared in common.

Sequenced by immunoSEQ multiplex PCR; TCRdb stores in-frame clones only, minus some. The data contain about 650,000 clones, around 95% of them seen just once; the ten biggest clones take up over 0.09%. Selected positively for CCR7 and CD45RO-negative, naive CD8 cells excluded terminally differentiated effector memory CD45RA+ cells. Participating donors were healthy, HIV-negative adults free of recent acute infections or vaccinations. This clone came up once. Its antigen remains unidentified. This TCR derives from a woman in her 30s in good health. J is TRBJ2-5 and V is TRBV9; D possibly corresponds to TRBD1 (6 bases). Source material: naive CD8+ T cells sorted from blood. The CDR3 DNA reads as TGTGCCAGCAGCGCGGACAGCTTGAAATCAACCCAGTACTTC. This sequence encodes CASSADSLKSTQYF.